This T cell receptor beta chain was captured by sequencing in a study of graft-versus-host responses after intestinal transplantation. Study findings and constraints: Early HvG declines after transplant were associated with peak circulating GvH clone levels. Graft-donor T cell macrochimerism coincided with high graft-versus-host to host-versus-graft clonal ratios in allografts.

To note about this clone: Its specificity is unknown.

Produced via immunoSEQ multiplex PCR; TCRdb's table is partial and in-frame only. The sample lists about 94,000 clones; roughly nine tenths were seen once. The germline V and J ends were trimmed by 1 base and 4 bases, with 8 bases remaining between them. The CDR3 length is 14 residues. Looked up from germline, CDR1 is LNHDA and CDR2 is SQIVND (reference sequence). The source was unstimulated CD8+ T cells sorted from spleen or lymph node cells, collected before intestinal transplant. The TCR comes from a human donor who received an intestinal transplant. The chain joins TRBV19 to TRBJ2-1; D gene uncertain. This CDR3 reads CASSIGRGYNEQFF. The DNA of the CDR3 is TGTGCCAGTAGTATAGGCAGAGGATACAATGAGCAGTTCTTC. The variable domain in full, completed from reference TRBV19 and TRBJ2-1, reads DGGITQSPKYLFRKEGQNVTLSCEQNLNHDAMYWYRQDPGQGLRLIYYSQIVNDFQKGDIAEGYSVSREKKESFPLTVTSAQKNPTAFYLCASSIGRGYNEQFFGPGTRLTVL.